The sequence of this T cell receptor beta chain was determined in a study of blood T cell repertoires in COVID-19. Study details: Sites across the United States, Italy and Spain contributed samples from acute and convalescent COVID-19. Sources were T cells, B-cell-depleted T cells, or PBMCs; the material itself was cDNA or gDNA.

Methods used by the authors: Reference gene primer amplification gave nucleated cell count estimates. The table came from immunoSEQ multiplex PCR; TCRdb's copy has only in-frame clones and leaves some out. V and J calls and clone size are those listed in that table; D and trimming were worked out from the DNA. The data contain 120,000 or so clones, more than 70% of them singletons. V lost 0 bases to trimming and J lost 9 bases, with 15 bases between them. Germline CDR1 reads LGHNA; CDR2 reads YSLEER. This CDR3 comprises 16 residues. The specimen was peripheral blood. The gene calls are TRBV4-3 and TRBJ1-6; no reliable D call. This receptor was taken from a man older than 75 with active or convalescent COVID-19. This CDR3 reads CASSQDGPALGSPLHF. CDR3 bases: TGCGCCAGCAGCCAAGATGGGCCAGCACTTGGTTCACCCCTCCACTTT.